This TCR beta chain was retrieved from a study of blood T cells in healthy people across ages. The germline CDR1 and CDR2 sequences are SGHVS and FNYEAQ. This CDR3 comprises 14 residues. This clonotype occurred a few times. A junction end diverges from the germline sequence, so it may reflect a read error. Then a second PCR, running about 6 to 12 cycles, was carried out with a sample-barcoded 5' primer and a J-beta primer mix. TCRdb independently ran MiXCR on the 5' RACE reads; one entry per CDR3 protein. The profile shows 750,000 to 950,000 distinct CDR3 sequences, approximately 32% of them singletons. The sample also formed part of further work on T cells of mothers and their children.

The receptor was isolated from a woman in her 40s in good health. V gene TRBV7-6 combines with J gene TRBJ2-7; TRBD1 matches 9 bases. Sequencing input: blood. CDR3 bases: TGTGCCGGCAGCTTAGGTGGGACAGGGTACGAGCAGTACTTC. Translating gives CAGSLGGTGYEQYF.